This T cell receptor beta chain derives from a study of OX40 agonist ivuxolimab in advanced cancers. Findings and limits, study-wide: CD4+ and CD8+ T cells in blood underwent clonal expansion by week 6 at 0.1 to 3.0 mg/kg.

TCRdb's table, derived via immunoSEQ multiplex PCR, lists solely in-frame clones and lacks some. The table has tens of thousands of clones, approximately 80% seen once; the top ten hold approximately 9.8%. Germline V gene data show CDR1 as SNHLY and CDR2 as FYNNEI. The V end lost 8 bases, the J end lost 8 bases, and 10 bases lay between the germline ends. This CDR3 has 11 amino acids. Remarks on this clone: The antigen remains undetermined.

This chain links TRBV2 with TRBJ2-4; either TRBD1 or TRBD2 may fit D (5 bases each). The input for sequencing was CD4+ or CD8+ T cells sorted from blood, taken in a trial of the OX40 agonist ivuxolimab. The receptor comes from an adult with an advanced solid tumor such as melanoma, head and neck, liver or kidney cancer. Here the CDR3 DNA reads TGTGCCAGCGGGGACCAAGACATTCAGTACTTC. Translation gives CASGDQDIQYF.